The 24 T cell receptor beta chains in this list originate from one sample, sequenced in a study of cytomegalovirus exposure and HLA in healthy donors listed by TCRdb under 2017. Libraries were made using the immunoSEQ multiplex PCR assay. The multiplex PCR relied on a mix of 60 forward primers for TCR Vbeta segments and 13 reverse primers for TCR Jbeta segments. As stored in TCRdb, this immuneACCESS dataset retains in-frame rearrangements with V and J assigned. A fraction of the clones does not appear; measured against another copy, unresolved V genes explain less than half of the discrepancy, and the remainder lacks a known reason. The sample table holds 150,000 to 200,000 clones. The ten largest clones capture around 1.2% of the sample. The sequencing sample was made of PBMCs. These receptors all stem from a woman between 55 and 75 years old in good health and CMV-seronegative.

The genes are TRBV4-2 and TRBJ1-1, with D possibly being TRBD1 (5 bases). With 1 base removed from V and 3 bases from J, the gap between germline ends came to 15 bases. The CDR3 length is 16 residues. Germline loops: CDR1 LGHNA, CDR2 YNFKEQ. This CDR3 reads CASSQVSAGRDTEAFF. The CDR3 coding sequence is TGTGCCAGCAGCCAAGTTTCGGCAGGGAGGGACACTGAAGCTTTCTTT.

Here the CDR3 reads CASSPRQGTGSYEQYF. The CDR3 DNA reads as TGTGCCAGCTCACCCCGACAGGGAACGGGATCCTACGAGCAGTACTTC. V is TRBV18 and J is TRBJ2-7; 7 nucleotides line up with TRBD1. This CDR3 is 16 amino acids long. The V segment lost 3 bases and the J segment 1 base; nucleotides outside the gene matches: 9. The germline CDR1 and CDR2 sequences are KGHSH and LQKENI.

V is TRBV18 and J is TRBJ1-1; TRBD1 is a possible D gene (6 bases). The V gene lost 0 bases and the J gene lost 3 bases, with 14 bases spanning the gap. CDR3 length: 16 residues. Germline values: CDR1 KGHSH, CDR2 LQKENI. CDR3 coding DNA: TGTGCCAGCTCACCACCGGGCTCGCACAGGGACACTGAAGCTTTCTTT. Translation gives CASSPPGSHRDTEAFF.

V and J are TRBV27 and TRBJ1-2; TRBD1 aligns across 9 bases. This CDR3 comprises 15 residues. Germline V gene lookup returns CDR1 MNHEY and CDR2 SMNVEV (reference sequence). V dropped 5 bases and J dropped 4; count of bases not matched to a gene: 8. The CDR3 DNA reads as TGTGCCAGCAGTCCATACAGGGGGCCTGGCTATGGCTACACCTTC. It encodes CASSPYRGPGYGYTF.

Details on this clone: The same CDR3 also results from other DNA sequences found in this sample. DNA of the CDR3: TGTGCCAGCAGCTTAAATAGCGGTACGTACAATGAGCAGTTCTTC. Residues: CASSLNSGTYNEQFF. V usage is TRBV7-3 and J usage is TRBJ2-1, with TRBD2 as a possible D gene (6 bases). CDR3 length: 15 residues. Germline V CDR1 and CDR2: SGHTA, FQGTGA. V lost 1 base and J lost 4, with 11 bases in between.

V gene TRBV5-1 combines with J gene TRBJ1-5; maybe TRBD1 (6 bases). Germline CDR1 SGHRS, CDR2 YFSETQ. The CDR3 has 15 amino acids. Trimming shortened V by 0 bases and J by 4 bases, and 11 bases separated the two germline ends. The CDR3 loop reads CASSLGDKINQPQHF. The CDR3 DNA reads as TGCGCCAGCAGCTTGGGGGACAAGATTAATCAGCCCCAGCATTTT. The complete variable domain, with remaining parts taken from reference TRBV5-1 and TRBJ1-5, reads KAGVTQTPRYLIKTRGQQVTLSCSPISGHRSVSWYQQTPGQGLQFLFEYFSETQRNKGNFPGRFSGRQFSNSRSEMNVSTLELGDSALYLCASSLGDKINQPQHFGDGTRLSIL.

The chain couples TRBV5-1 to TRBJ1-3; 7 bases are a match to TRBD1. The CDR3 is 14 amino acids. CDR1 and CDR2 (germline): SGHRS, YFSETQ. V trimming: 5 bases; J trimming: 2 bases; junction bases outside the gene matches: 4. CDR3 in amino acids: CASRLDRAGNTIYF. CDR3 bases: TGCGCCAGCAGACTAGACAGGGCTGGAAACACCATATATTTT.

The chain couples TRBV5-1 to TRBJ2-2; D perhaps matches TRBD1 (6 bases). Germline values: CDR1 SGHRS, CDR2 YFSETQ. V dropped 4 bases and J dropped 2 bases, with 12 bases sitting between them. The CDR3 covers 15 residues. The CDR3 protein is CASSAYRVNTGELFF. The CDR3 coding sequence is TGCGCCAGCAGCGCGTACAGGGTAAACACCGGGGAGCTGTTTTTT.

The chain links TRBV7-9 to TRBJ1-1; TRBD1 agrees at 7 bases. The CDR3 is 13 residues long. V was pared by 7 bases and J by 5 bases, with 7 bases of the junction left unmatched. The germline V gene encodes CDR1 SEHNR and CDR2 FQNEAQ (reference sequence). The DNA for the CDR3 is TGTGCCAGCACCCTCCGACAGGGAACTGAAGCTTTCTTT. It codes for CASTLRQGTEAFF.

V usage is TRBV29-1 and J usage is TRBJ2-4; tentative D call: TRBD1 (5 bases). The CDR3 is made up of 14 amino acids. Germline V gene lookup returns CDR1 SQVTM and CDR2 ANQGSEA. V lost 7 bases and J lost 5, with 18 bases in between. The CDR3 DNA reads as TGCAGCGCCGGGTTCCCTGGGGCGGAAAACATTCAGTACTTC. Encoded protein: CSAGFPGAENIQYF.

J is TRBJ2-4 and V is TRBV5-1, with 8 bases that match TRBD1. The CDR3 extends over 15 amino acids. V shed 3 bases, J shed 0 bases, and the junction held 2 bases outside the gene matches. The germline V gene has CDR1 SGHRS and CDR2 YFSETQ. The CDR3 nucleotides are TGCGCCAGCAGCTCACAGGGGGTAGCCAAAAACATTCAGTACTTC. It codes for CASSSQGVAKNIQYF.

The chain employs TRBV19 and TRBJ2-7; 8 bases match TRBD2. The junction had 8 bases not matched to a gene; V was cut back by 4 bases and J by 6 bases. The CDR3 runs 14 residues. The germline CDR1 and CDR2 sequences are LNHDA and SQIVND (reference sequence). The CDR3 is CASSRRGLVGEQYF. The DNA for the CDR3 is TGTGCCAGTAGTAGGAGGGGACTAGTTGGCGAGCAGTACTTC.

The chain uses TRBV19 and TRBJ2-7, with TRBD1 identical over 10 bases. The CDR3 is 14 residues long. The germline V gene encodes CDR1 LNHDA and CDR2 SQIVND (reference sequence). V gave up 4 bases and J gave up 4 bases; unmatched junction bases: 4. CDR3: CASSKTGGGYEQYF. CDR3 DNA: TGTGCCAGTAGTAAGACAGGGGGCGGGTACGAGCAGTACTTC. Based on the CDR3 plus reference TRBV19 and TRBJ2-7, the full variable domain is DGGITQSPKYLFRKEGQNVTLSCEQNLNHDAMYWYRQDPGQGLRLIYYSQIVNDFQKGDIAEGYSVSREKKESFPLTVTSAQKNPTAFYLCASSKTGGGYEQYFGPGTRLTVT.

The chain has TRBV6-4 and TRBJ1-1; no reliable D call. V dropped 0 bases and J dropped 0 bases, with 14 bases sitting between them. Germline CDR1 MRHNA, CDR2 SNTAGT. The CDR3 has 17 amino acids. CDR3 bases: TGTGCCAGCAGTGACTCTGGACTGACCCCTATGAACACTGAAGCTTTCTTT. This translates into CASSDSGLTPMNTEAFF.

This rearrangement joins TRBV12-5 to TRBJ1-1; TRBD1 agrees at 9 bases. With V trimmed by 5 bases and J by 0 bases, 4 bases remained unmatched. This CDR3 has 15 amino acids. The germline gives CDR1 LGHNT, CDR2 FRNRAP. The CDR3 DNA sequence: TGTGCTAGTGGTCCCCGGACAGGGGTGAACACTGAAGCTTTCTTT. Its translation: CASGPRTGVNTEAFF.

CDR3 residues: CASSSSGVDSYEQYF. As DNA, the CDR3 is TGTGCCAGCAGTTCTAGCGGGGTCGACTCCTACGAGCAGTACTTC. This chain links TRBV6-5 with TRBJ2-7; 9 bases match TRBD2. J lost 0 bases, V lost 4 bases, and 4 bases had no gene match. The CDR3 runs 15 residues. The germline CDR1 and CDR2 sequences are MNHEY and SVGAGI.

The V and J genes are TRBV2 and TRBJ1-1; D might be TRBD1 (5 bases). This CDR3 spans 11 amino acids. The V and J ends lost 7 bases and 7 bases respectively, with 10 bases between them. CDR1 and CDR2 from the germline V gene are SNHLY and FYNNEI. The CDR3 loop reads CASIGGGEAFF. The CDR3 bases are TGTGCCAGCATCGGGGGTGGTGAAGCTTTCTTT. Filled out from reference TRBV2 and TRBJ1-1, the complete variable domain reads EPEVTQTPSHQVTQMGQEVILRCVPISNHLYFYWYRQILGQKVEFLVSFYNNEISEKSEIFDDQFSVERPDGSNFTLKIRSTKLEDSAMYFCASIGGGEAFFGQGTRLTVV.

This chain uses TRBV2 with TRBJ2-5, with TRBD1 identical over 8 bases. Near its end, the DNA agrees better with TRBJ2-7, so the J call may be wrong. The germline gives CDR1 SNHLY, CDR2 FYNNEI. The CDR3 has 14 residues. The CDR3 region is CASLGQDEGYEQYF. As DNA, the CDR3 is TGTGCCAGCCTGGGACAGGATGAGGGGTACGAGCAGTACTTC.

The rearrangement joins TRBV7-6 to TRBJ1-5; D not resolved. There are 14 residues in the CDR3. The V and J ends lost 5 bases and 6 bases respectively, with 14 bases between them. Germline assignment: CDR1 SGHVS and CDR2 FNYEAQ. DNA for the CDR3: TGTGCCAGCAGCCCGGCGACGGAGGGTCAGCCCCAGCATTTT. Translating it yields CASSPATEGQPQHF. Complete variable domain (other parts from reference TRBV7-6 and TRBJ1-5): GAGVSQSPRYKVTKRGQDVALRCDPISGHVSLYWYRQALGQGPEFLTYFNYEAQQDKSGLPNDRFSAERPEGSISTLTIQRTEQRDSAMYRCASSPATEGQPQHFGDGTRLSIL.

CDR3 coding DNA: TGTGCAAGTCGCTTGGGGCCCCTAGCGGGAGTTAGCTCTGGGGCCAACGTCCTGACTTTC. Its protein is CASRLGPLAGVSSGANVLTF. The gene calls are TRBV12-2 and TRBJ2-6; no check of the table's D call, TRBD2, against the DNA was made. TRBV12-2 is shown as a pseudogene. This CDR3 is 20 amino acids long.

The chain uses TRBV5-8 and TRBJ1-2; TRBD1 is a possible D gene (5 bases). This CDR3 spans 14 amino acids. V dropped 0 bases and J dropped 6 bases, with 12 bases sitting between them. Germline-derived CDR1 and CDR2 are SGHTS and YDEGEE. The CDR3 nucleotides are TGTGCCAGCAGCTTGGAGGGCAGGGATAATGGCTACACCTTC. Protein sequence: CASSLEGRDNGYTF.

This chain joins TRBV12-5 and TRBJ2-3, with TRBD2 as a possible D gene (6 bases). Germline loops: CDR1 LGHNT, CDR2 FRNRAP. This CDR3 region has 18 residues. V lost 0 bases and J lost 1, with 17 bases in between. The CDR3 spells CASGLVLKDYSGTDTQYF. Here the CDR3 DNA reads TGTGCTAGTGGTTTGGTACTTAAGGACTACAGTGGCACAGATACGCAGTATTTT. The whole variable domain, remainder taken from reference TRBV12-5 and TRBJ2-3, is DARVTQTPRHKVTEMGQEVTMRCQPILGHNTVFWYRQTMMQGLELLAYFRNRAPLDDSGMPKDRFSAEMPDATLATLKIQPSEPRDSAVYFCASGLVLKDYSGTDTQYFGPGTRLTVL.

The rearrangement uses TRBV29-1 and TRBJ2-5; 7 nucleotides agree with TRBD2. Germline CDR1 reads SQVTM; CDR2 reads ANQGSEA. The CDR3 sequence is 13 residues long. V shed 4 bases, J shed 4 bases, and the junction held 6 bases outside the gene matches. CDR3 DNA: TGCAGCGTTGGGGGACTATATCGAGAGACCCAGTACTTC. As protein: CSVGGLYRETQYF.

This chain links TRBV15 with TRBJ1-5; perhaps TRBD1 as D (6 bases). The CDR3 covers 15 residues. The germline gives CDR1 LNHNV, CDR2 YYDKDF (reference sequence). The ends were cut back, 2 bases at V and 2 bases at J, with 10 bases in the middle. CDR3 loop: CATSRIRQGNQPQHF. In DNA form, the CDR3 reads TGTGCCACCAGCAGAATAAGACAGGGCAATCAGCCCCAGCATTTT.